What follows are 3 T cell receptor beta chains derived from one specimen sequenced in a study of cytomegalovirus exposure and HLA in healthy donors. A multiplex PCR was run with 60 Vbeta primers and 13 Jbeta primers. Generated by immunoSEQ multiplex PCR, the TCRdb table keeps only in-frame clones and is missing some. Of roughly 180,000 clones listed, roughly 84% are singletons. The sample taken for sequencing was PBMCs. These receptors were obtained from a girl aged 2 to 10 in good health and CMV-seropositive.

V and J are TRBV9 and TRBJ1-2; no clear D. V was pared by 0 bases and J by 7 bases, with 7 bases between. CDR1 and CDR2 from the germline V gene are SGDLS and YYNGEE. CDR3 length: 12 amino acids. In nucleotides, the CDR3 is TGTGCCAGCAGCGTAGGAGGAGGTGGCTACACCTTC. The encoded protein is CASSVGGGGYTF.

The chain combines TRBV28 with TRBJ1-4; D is perhaps TRBD1 (5 bases). The V end was cut by 5 bases, the J end by 0 bases, with 10 bases between. The germline V gene encodes CDR1 MDHEN and CDR2 SYDVKM. The CDR3 extends over 15 amino acids. CDR3 sequence: CASSRGISTNEKLFF. The CDR3 DNA follows: TGTGCCAGCAGTCGGGGGATTTCAACTAATGAAAAACTGTTTTTT.

This chain connects TRBV5-8 to TRBJ1-1, with D tentatively TRBD1 (5 bases). There are 14 residues in the CDR3. Germline V gene sequence: CDR1 SGHTS, CDR2 YDEGEE. The V end was cut by 4 bases, the J end by 10 bases, with 20 bases between. The CDR3 is CASSAGRGFDGAFF. The CDR3 region has the DNA TGTGCCAGCAGCGCGGGACGGGGTTTTGACGGAGCTTTCTTT.